The T cell receptor (beta chain) under discussion was sequenced for a study of T cells in Graves' hyperthyroidism and ophthalmopathy. The hyperthyroidism was newly diagnosed and had lasted under 2 months; the patients were aged 18 to 65. 10 ml of fresh peripheral blood supplied the PBMCs. Concerning this clonotype itself: Its antigen is as yet unknown.

RNA transcripts yielded amplified TCR beta CDR3 regions. The HTBI primer set was used in a first-round RT-PCR of the TCR CDR3. TCRdb used MiXCR to reprocess the multiplex PCR reads, holding one entry per CDR3 protein. This table has 400,000 to 600,000 distinct CDR3 sequences, less than 25% appearing once. Findings and caveats of the study: Most thyroid-expanded clonotypes above 0.001 were also found in blood. The model predicted ophthalmopathy a median around 6.5 months before onset.

This CDR3 has 14 amino acids. Germline CDR1 is SGHTA and CDR2 is FQGTGA. V gave up 2 bases and J gave up 5 bases, with 12 bases separating them. This sequence originates from a man aged 18 to 30 with Graves' hyperthyroidism. The chain uses TRBV7-3 and TRBJ2-5; D may be TRBD1 or TRBD2 (5 bases each). Sequencing was carried out using blood. The CDR3 DNA reads as TGTGCCAGCAGCTTATTCCACGGGGCCGAGACCCAGTACTTC. It encodes CASSLFHGAETQYF. The full variable domain, completed using reference TRBV7-3 and TRBJ2-5, is GAGVSQTPSNKVTEKGKYVELRCDPISGHTALYWYRQSLGQGPEFLIYFQGTGAADDSGLPNDRFFAVRPEGSVSTLKIQRTERGDSAVYLCASSLFHGAETQYFGPGTRLLVL.